The 30 T cell receptor beta chains below were found in one sample sequenced in a study of CD8 T cells in Susac syndrome. About 0.45 to 1 ug RNA was reverse transcribed with random hexamers. In TCRdb, the immunoSEQ multiplex PCR reads were re-called with MiXCR into one record per CDR3 protein. This table has about 19,000 distinct CDR3 sequences, roughly 96% appearing once. Sequencing was performed on CD8+ T cells from PBMCs. These receptors came from a human donor in good health.

The V and J genes are TRBV29-1 and TRBJ2-7; tentative D call: TRBD2 (6 bases). V was trimmed by 2 bases and J by 4 bases, leaving 15 bases between them. The CDR3 is 14 residues long. The germline V gene encodes CDR1 SQVTM and CDR2 ANQGSEA. This CDR3 reads CSVELGGTVYEQYF. CDR3 coding DNA: TGCAGCGTTGAATTAGGAGGGACCGTTTACGAGCAGTACTTC.

V gene TRBV29-1 combines with J gene TRBJ2-1; TRBD1 matches at 9 bases. This CDR3 has 14 residues. Germline V gene sequence: CDR1 SQVTM, CDR2 ANQGSEA. J gave up 3 bases and V 7 bases, and 7 bases lay outside the gene matches. CDR3 residues: CSALGQGYYNEQFF. CDR3 nucleotide sequence: TGCAGCGCCCTAGGACAGGGGTACTACAATGAGCAGTTCTTC.

The V call is TRBV6-1, the J call TRBJ2-1; D gene unclear. Trimming removed 5 bases at V and 0 bases at J, with 8 bases between. This CDR3 region has 14 residues. The V gene's germline CDR1 is MNHNS and CDR2 SASEGT. CDR3 nucleotide sequence: TGTGCCAGCAGTTCGCTAAGCTCCTACAATGAGCAGTTCTTC. As protein: CASSSLSSYNEQFF.

V and J are TRBV2 and TRBJ2-1; 7 positions match TRBD1. CDR1 and CDR2 (germline): SNHLY, FYNNEI. V was clipped by 6 bases and J by 2 bases; unmatched bases: 7. The CDR3 extends over 15 amino acids. This CDR3 is CASRETGFPYNEQFF. The DNA for the CDR3 is TGTGCCAGCAGGGAGACAGGGTTTCCCTACAATGAGCAGTTCTTC.

V and J are TRBV10-3 and TRBJ2-3, with 10 positions matching TRBD2. The CDR3 runs 20 residues. The J segment lost 0 bases and the V segment lost 7 bases, leaving 19 bases of the junction unmatched. In germline, CDR1 is ENHRY, CDR2 SYGVKD. DNA for the CDR3: TGTGCCATCACCCCAGGACTAGCGGAGTCCCACTCCCATAGCACAGATACGCAGTATTTT. Protein sequence: CAITPGLAESHSHSTDTQYF.

The J gene is TRBJ2-1, the V gene TRBV7-9; TRBD2 matches 11 bases. The CDR3 sequence is 15 residues long. Per the germline V gene, CDR1 is SEHNR and CDR2 is FQNEAQ (reference sequence). Germline trimming cut 5 bases from V and 6 bases from J; bases unmatched to any gene: 6. The CDR3 sequence: CASSPIAGGPNEQFF. The CDR3 DNA reads as TGTGCCAGCAGCCCAATAGCGGGAGGGCCCAATGAGCAGTTCTTC.

This chain connects TRBV29-1 to TRBJ2-7; 11 positions match TRBD2. V lost 1 base to trimming and J lost 0 bases; unmatched junction nucleotides: 8. Germline assignment: CDR1 SQVTM and CDR2 ANQGSEA. The CDR3 is made up of 17 amino acids. CDR3 amino acids: CSVEAIGGTSGSYEQYF. The CDR3 region has the DNA TGCAGCGTTGAAGCTATTGGGGGGACTAGCGGCTCCTACGAGCAGTACTTC.

The count of this clonotype is one. J is TRBJ2-7 and V is TRBV28; TRBD1 matches 11 bases. The J segment lost 2 bases and the V segment lost 4 bases, leaving 4 bases of the junction unmatched. This CDR3 region has 15 residues. From germline, CDR1 is MDHEN and CDR2 SYDVKM. CDR3 sequence (DNA): TGTGCCAGCAGTTACCCGGGACAGGGGGCCTACGAGCAGTACTTC. Encoded protein: CASSYPGQGAYEQYF.

This chain's CDR3 is CASSPGSSDEQYF. CDR3 bases: TGTGCCAGCTCACCAGGTTCGAGCGACGAGCAGTACTTC. The chain couples TRBV18 to TRBJ2-7; D uncertain. There are 13 residues in the CDR3. Germline CDR1 KGHSH, CDR2 LQKENI. Trimming removed 2 bases at V and 5 bases at J, with 10 bases between.

The chain carries TRBV2 and TRBJ2-7; D is ambiguous. Trimming cost V 7 bases and J 0 bases, with 7 bases left between them. CDR1 is SNHLY, CDR2 FYNNEI, per germline. The CDR3 is made up of 12 amino acids. The DNA for the CDR3 is TGTGCCAGCACTGACAACTCCTACGAGCAGTACTTC. Residues: CASTDNSYEQYF.

The chain combines TRBV29-1 with TRBJ2-1, with 12 bases aligning to TRBD2. The CDR3 length is 15 residues. Germline V CDR1 and CDR2: SQVTM, ANQGSEA. Trimming at V came to 6 bases and at J to 8 bases, leaving 11 bases not matched to a gene. The CDR3 spells CSVTVTSGRMDEQFF. The DNA of the CDR3 is TGCAGCGTCACCGTGACTAGCGGGAGAATGGATGAGCAGTTCTTC.

V and J are TRBV19 and TRBJ2-7, with D uncertain. From germline, CDR1 is LNHDA and CDR2 SQIVND (reference sequence). Between the trimmed V and J ends, which lost 7 bases and 5 bases, there was a span of 9 bases. CDR3 length: 11 amino acids. CDR3 nucleotide sequence: TGTGCCAGTAAGGGATCCGACGAGCAGTACGTC. It translates to CASKGSDEQYV.

The V gene is TRBV10-3, the J gene TRBJ2-3; TRBD2 aligns across 8 bases. After removal of 4 bases from V and 3 bases from J, the junction contained 6 bases not matched to a gene. CDR1 and CDR2 (germline): ENHRY, SYGVKD. The CDR3 spans 15 residues. The CDR3 region has the DNA TGTGCCATCAGTGTTAGCGGGATTGGAACAGATACGCAGTATTTT. As protein: CAISVSGIGTDTQYF.

This clonotype appeared a single time. The CDR3 DNA reads as TGTGCCAGCAGTCCCATAGGGGTGATGACCTACAATGAGCAGTTCTTC. Translation: CASSPIGVMTYNEQFF. The chain combines TRBV27 with TRBJ2-1, with a tentative D call TRBD1 (5 bases). The CDR3 contains 16 residues. V dropped 5 bases and J dropped 2 bases, with 16 bases sitting between them. Germline V lookup: CDR1 MNHEY, CDR2 SMNVEV (reference sequence).

The rearrangement links TRBV5-6 to TRBJ1-1; D not resolved. The CDR3 is 12 residues long. CDR1 and CDR2 from the germline V gene are SGHDT and YYEEEE. V lost 4 bases and J 4 bases, leaving 8 bases between the germline ends. CDR3 loop: CASSNRPTEAFF. DNA of the CDR3: TGTGCCAGCAGCAATAGGCCCACTGAAGCTTTCTTT.

This rearrangement joins TRBV11-2 to TRBJ1-2; 8 positions agree with TRBD1. This CDR3 region has 14 residues. Germline lookup yields CDR1 SGHAT and CDR2 FQNNGV. The ends lost 4 bases at V and 0 bases at J; junction bases unmatched: 1. CDR3 DNA sequence: TGTGCCAGCAGCTCGGACAGGGCTAACTATGGCTACACCTTC. This sequence encodes CASSSDRANYGYTF.

The V gene is TRBV27, the J gene TRBJ2-3; D uncertain. Germline values: CDR1 MNHEY, CDR2 SMNVEV (reference sequence). V dropped 4 bases and J dropped 0 bases, with 8 bases sitting between them. The length of the CDR3 is 14 residues. CDR3 DNA sequence: TGTGCCAGCAGTTCCATCTATAGCACAGATACGCAGTATTTT. Translating gives CASSSIYSTDTQYF.

This clonotype was recorded only once. The chain couples TRBV12-5 to TRBJ1-5; D is undetermined. The CDR3 totals 14 residues. The V gene's germline CDR1 is LGHNT and CDR2 FRNRAP. V was pared by 6 bases and J by 5 bases, with 14 bases between. The chain's CDR3 is CASGLVGEDQPQHF. The CDR3, as DNA: TGTGCTAGTGGCCTGGTCGGGGAAGATCAGCCCCAGCATTTT. Drawing the rest from reference TRBV12-5 and TRBJ1-5, the complete variable domain is DARVTQTPRHKVTEMGQEVTMRCQPILGHNTVFWYRQTMMQGLELLAYFRNRAPLDDSGMPKDRFSAEMPDATLATLKIQPSEPRDSAVYFCASGLVGEDQPQHFGDGTRLSIL.

The rearrangement joins TRBV27 to TRBJ2-5; perhaps TRBD2 as D (6 bases). The germline gives CDR1 MNHEY, CDR2 SMNVEV (reference sequence). Deletions cut 3 bases from V and 0 bases from J, with 11 bases between. This CDR3 is built from 15 residues. This CDR3 reads CASSLLRENQETQYF. The CDR3 DNA reads as TGTGCCAGCAGTTTGTTACGGGAGAACCAAGAGACCCAGTACTTC.

The V and J genes are TRBV30 and TRBJ2-3; TRBD1 matches at 7 bases. Germline V gene data show CDR1 as GTSNPN and CDR2 as SVGIG (reference sequence). Unmatched junction bases numbered 11, after V lost 2 bases and J lost 6 bases. The CDR3 has 15 residues. The CDR3 nucleotides read TGTGCCTGGAGTCAGGGGGACCTAGGTCACGATACGCAGTATTTT. The encoded protein is CAWSQGDLGHDTQYF.

The chain carries TRBV19 and TRBJ2-7, with D possibly TRBD2 on 6 matching bases. Trimming shortened V by 1 base and J by 7 bases, and 8 bases separated the two germline ends. The CDR3 consists of 12 residues. Germline CDR1 LNHDA, CDR2 SQIVND (reference sequence). The CDR3 loop is CASSIGAGEQYF. The CDR3 coding sequence is TGTGCCAGTAGTATAGGGGCGGGAGAGCAGTACTTC.

The rearrangement uses TRBV7-9 and TRBJ2-1; maybe TRBD2 (6 bases). CDR1 SEHNR and CDR2 FQNEAQ come from the germline V gene (reference sequence). Trimming took off 5 bases at V and 10 bases at J, with 18 bases between the two ends. This CDR3 spans 14 amino acids. The CDR3 DNA reads as TGTGCCAGCAGCGGGAGGCTAGGTGGAAGAGAGCAGTTCTTC. Its translation: CASSGRLGGREQFF. Drawing the rest from reference TRBV7-9 and TRBJ2-1, the complete variable domain is DTGVSQNPRHKITKRGQNVTFRCDPISEHNRLYWYRQTLGQGPEFLTYFQNEAQLEKSRLLSDRFSAERPKGSFSTLEIQRTEQGDSAMYLCASSGRLGGREQFFGPGTRLTVL.

The chain uses TRBV12-5 and TRBJ1-1, with D possibly TRBD1 on 5 matching bases. The CDR3 runs 12 residues. The V end was cut by 6 bases, the J end by 1 base, with 6 bases between. Germline V gene sequence: CDR1 LGHNT, CDR2 FRNRAP. This CDR3 is CASGGQNTEAFF. CDR3 nucleotides: TGTGCTAGTGGAGGACAGAACACTGAAGCTTTCTTT.

V usage is TRBV10-3 and J usage is TRBJ2-7, with D tentatively TRBD1 (6 bases). Germline CDR1 is ENHRY and CDR2 is SYGVKD. The V gene lost 0 bases and the J gene lost 2 bases, with 26 bases spanning the gap. There are 20 residues in the CDR3. The CDR3 is CAISESARGTRIDRTYEQYF. CDR3 nucleotides: TGTGCCATCAGTGAGTCCGCGAGGGGGACACGGATAGATCGAACCTACGAGCAGTACTTC.

This clonotype was detected once. The chain links TRBV9 to TRBJ2-5; 10 nucleotides align to TRBD2. This CDR3 has 15 amino acids. CDR1 is SGDLS and CDR2 is YYNGEE in the germline V gene. V was pared by 0 bases and J by 5 bases, with 4 bases of the junction left unmatched. CDR3 region: CASSVGSGRSETQYF. The CDR3 DNA reads as TGTGCCAGCAGCGTAGGTAGCGGGAGGAGTGAGACCCAGTACTTC.

The chain employs TRBV9 and TRBJ1-2, with 9 bases aligning to TRBD1. CDR1 and CDR2 from the germline V gene are SGDLS and YYNGEE. V gave up 3 bases and J gave up 8 bases; unmatched junction bases: 11. The CDR3 runs 15 residues. The CDR3 DNA reads TGTGCCAGCAGCGGACTGGGAGGACAGGGGAAAGGCTACACCTTC. It codes for CASSGLGGQGKGYTF.

This clonotype was observed a single time. The chain couples TRBV27 to TRBJ1-1; 8 positions match TRBD1. The CDR3 sequence is 14 residues long. V lost 5 bases to trimming and J lost 7 bases; unmatched junction nucleotides: 9. Germline V CDR1 and CDR2: MNHEY, SMNVEV (reference sequence). The CDR3 is CASSPDRGILEAFF. The CDR3 nucleotides read TGTGCCAGCAGTCCCGACAGGGGAATTCTTGAAGCTTTCTTT.

The rearrangement uses TRBV6-5 and TRBJ2-2, with D possibly matching TRBD2 (5 bases). Germline loops: CDR1 MNHEY, CDR2 SVGAGI. V was cut by 2 bases and J by 0 bases, with 10 bases left in between. This CDR3 is 16 amino acids long. CDR3 sequence: CASSYPGRANTGELFF. The CDR3 bases are TGTGCCAGCAGTTACCCTGGGCGGGCGAACACCGGGGAGCTGTTTTTT.

The CDR3 nucleotides are TGCAGCGTGACCCCCGGACTAGCGGGGGCCTCCTACGAGCAGTACTTC. As protein: CSVTPGLAGASYEQYF. The rearrangement links TRBV29-1 to TRBJ2-7; 13 nucleotides agree with TRBD2. This CDR3 is 16 amino acids long. V dropped 6 bases and J dropped 0; count of bases not matched to a gene: 8. The germline gives CDR1 SQVTM, CDR2 ANQGSEA.

The chain has TRBV30 and TRBJ2-1; 8 bases map to TRBD2. Germline V gives CDR1 GTSNPN, CDR2 SVGIG (reference sequence). The CDR3 contains 14 residues. Losses at the gene ends were 1 base for V and 6 bases for J; bases not matched to a gene: 5. The CDR3 nucleotides are TGTGCCTGGAGTGAGCGGGAGTTTTTCAATGAGCAGTTCTTC. It codes for CAWSEREFFNEQFF.